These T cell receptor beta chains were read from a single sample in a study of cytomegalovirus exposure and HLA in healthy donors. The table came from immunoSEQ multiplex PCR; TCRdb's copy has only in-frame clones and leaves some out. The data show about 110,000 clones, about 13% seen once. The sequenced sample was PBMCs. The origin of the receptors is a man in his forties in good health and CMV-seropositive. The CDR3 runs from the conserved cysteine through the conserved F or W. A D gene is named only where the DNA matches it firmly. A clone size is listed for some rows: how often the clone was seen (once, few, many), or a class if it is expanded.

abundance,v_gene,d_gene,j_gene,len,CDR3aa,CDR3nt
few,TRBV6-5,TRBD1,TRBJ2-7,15,CASLSEGGDRAEQYF,TGTGCCAGCCTCTCAGAAGGAGGGGACAGGGCCGAGCAGTACTTC
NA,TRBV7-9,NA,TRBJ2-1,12,CASSLSRGGQFF,TGTGCCAGCAGCTTATCGCGCGGCGGGCAGTTCTTC
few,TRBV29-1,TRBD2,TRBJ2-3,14,CSVEVRLAGDTQYF,TGCAGCGTTGAAGTAAGACTAGCGGGCGATACGCAGTATTTT
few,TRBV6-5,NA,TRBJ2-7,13,CASSQGGPYEQYF,TGTGCCAGCAGTCAGGGAGGCCCCTACGAGCAGTACTTC
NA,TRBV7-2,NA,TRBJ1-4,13,CASSPDRGEKLFF,TGTGCCAGCAGCCCAGACAGAGGCGAAAAACTGTTTTTT
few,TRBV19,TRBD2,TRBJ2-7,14,CATGTSGFPYEQYF,TGTGCCACCGGGACTAGCGGGTTCCCCTACGAGCAGTACTTC
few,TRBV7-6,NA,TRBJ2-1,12,CASSLGGYEQFF,TGTGCCAGCAGCTTAGGCGGGTATGAGCAGTTCTTC
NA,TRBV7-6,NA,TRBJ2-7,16,CASSRVGGPISYEQYF,TGTGCCAGCAGCCGAGTCGGCGGGCCGATCTCCTACGAGCAGTACTTC
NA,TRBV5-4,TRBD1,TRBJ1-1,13,CASRRTGYTEAFF,TGTGCCAGCAGACGGACAGGGTATACTGAAGCTTTCTTT
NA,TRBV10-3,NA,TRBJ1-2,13,CAQAGNLNYGYTF,TGTGCCCAAGCGGGGAATTTGAACTATGGCTACACCTTC
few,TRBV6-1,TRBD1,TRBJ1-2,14,CASSWTGDNYGYTF,TGTGCCAGCAGTTGGACAGGGGATAACTATGGCTACACCTTC
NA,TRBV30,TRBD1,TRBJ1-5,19,CAWSVIGQGAIFGNQPQHF,TGTGCCTGGAGTGTAATTGGACAGGGGGCAATTTTCGGCAATCAGCCCCAGCATTTT
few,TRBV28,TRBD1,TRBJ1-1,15,CASSLLVGTAAEAFF,TGTGCCAGCAGTTTACTGGTGGGGACAGCTGCTGAAGCTTTCTTT
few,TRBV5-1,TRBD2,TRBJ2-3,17,CASSLAMASGSTDTQYF,TGCGCCAGCAGCTTGGCCATGGCTAGCGGGAGCACAGATACGCAGTATTTT
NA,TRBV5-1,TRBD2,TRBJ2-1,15,CASSFRAGGNNEQFF,TGCGCCAGCAGCTTCAGAGCGGGAGGGAACAATGAGCAGTTCTTC